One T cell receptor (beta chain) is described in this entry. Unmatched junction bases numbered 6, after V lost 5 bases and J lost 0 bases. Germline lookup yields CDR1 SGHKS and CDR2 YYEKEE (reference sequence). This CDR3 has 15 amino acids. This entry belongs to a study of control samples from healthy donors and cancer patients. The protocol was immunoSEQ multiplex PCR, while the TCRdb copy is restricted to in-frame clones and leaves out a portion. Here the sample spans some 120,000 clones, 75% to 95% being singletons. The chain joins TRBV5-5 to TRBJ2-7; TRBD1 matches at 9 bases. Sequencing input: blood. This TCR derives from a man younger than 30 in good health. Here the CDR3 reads CASSRQGDLSYEQYF. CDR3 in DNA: TGTGCCAGCAGTCGACAGGGGGACCTCTCCTACGAGCAGTACTTC.